Listed below are T cell receptor beta chains from one sample, sequenced in a study of blood T cell repertoires in COVID-19. Method: immunoSEQ multiplex PCR; TCRdb's copy keeps in-frame clones and lacks some. The sample carries 45,000 to 65,000 clones, about nine tenths recorded once. Sequenced material: peripheral blood. These receptors were taken from a human donor with acute or convalescent COVID-19. The donor label of this sample is uncertain. Each CDR3 is given with its conserved first and last residue. D genes are given only for firm matches. The size field is filled for only some rows; it gives once, few, many or a size class.

clone size	D gene	J gene	V gene	CDR3 length	CDR3 DNA	CDR3 protein
NA	NA	TRBJ1-5	TRBV6-6	20	TGTGCCAGCAGTCCCTCCTCGGCCGGGGTGGCAGGGGCCTTTGATCAGCCCCAGCATTTT	CASSPSSAGVAGAFDQPQHF
NA	NA	TRBJ1-3	TRBV19	14	TGTGCCACTAAAGACAGGAGCTCTGGAAACACCATATATTTT	CATKDRSSGNTIYF
NA	TRBD1	TRBJ2-3	TRBV24-1	16	TGTGCCACCAGTGATTCCGGGACAGGGGTTACAGATACGCAGTATTTT	CATSDSGTGVTDTQYF
medium-sized	NA	TRBJ2-2	TRBV11-2	15	TGTGCCAGCAGCTTGGCCCACGGGTACACCGGGGAGCTGTTTTTT	CASSLAHGYTGELFF
NA	NA	TRBJ1-1	TRBV5-6	12	TGTGCCAGCAGCCTTAGGGGCACTGAAGCTTTCTTT	CASSLRGTEAFF
NA	TRBD2	TRBJ2-3	TRBV20-1	10	TGCAGTGCTAAGCGGGGCTCCTTGAATTTT	CSAKRGSLNF
NA	TRBD2	TRBJ2-7	TRBV27	14	TGTGCCAGCAGTTTGTTAGCGGGAGAAGGGGAGCAGTACTTC	CASSLLAGEGEQYF
NA	NA	TRBJ1-1	TRBV10-2	12	TGCGCCAGCAGTTCCGGGAACACTGAAGCTTTCTTT	CASSSGNTEAFF
NA	NA	TRBJ1-5	TRBV27	14	TGTGCCAGCAGTTCTCCAGGGGTCAATCAGCCCCAGCATTTT	CASSSPGVNQPQHF
NA	NA	TRBJ2-7	TRBV18	14	TGTGCCAGCTCACCACGGGAGTTTACCTACGAGCAGTACTTC	CASSPREFTYEQYF
NA	NA	TRBJ1-2	TRBV12-3/TRBV12-4	13	TGTGCCAGCAGTCCACGGTCATCGGGGAGCTACACCTTC	CASSPRSSGSYTF
NA	TRBD1	TRBJ1-1	TRBV5-6	13	TGTGCCAGCACCGGAACAGGGGACGTGGGGGCTTTCTTT	CASTGTGDVGAFF
once	TRBD1	TRBJ1-2	TRBV25-1	15	TGTGCCAGCAGTGAGACAGGGGGAGCGGACTATGGCTACACCTTC	CASSETGGADYGYTF
NA	NA	TRBJ2-3	TRBV10-3	19	TGTGCCATCAGTATGACCGGGACTAGCCCTAACAGGGGGGCAGATACGCAGTATTTT	CAISMTGTSPNRGADTQYF
NA	TRBD1	TRBJ1-4	TRBV19	14	TGTGCCAGTACCAGACAGGGGCGGTGGGAAAAACTGTTTTTT	CASTRQGRWEKLFF
NA	NA	TRBJ1-2	TRBV6-1	13	TGTGCCAGCAGTGAAGGGGAGGGGAACGGCTACACCTTC	CASSEGEGNGYTF
NA	NA	TRBJ2-2	TRBV4-1	17	TGCGCCAGCAGCCAAGAGTTTAGCGGAGGGAACACCGGGGAGCTGTTTTTT	CASSQEFSGGNTGELFF
few	NA	TRBJ2-1	TRBV6-7	14	TGTGCCAGCAGTTTAGCGAGGGAGTACAATGAGCAGTTCTTC	CASSLAREYNEQFF
NA	NA	TRBJ2-2	TRBV19	14	TGTGCCAGTAGTATTTCTGTGAACACCGGGGAGCTGTTTTTT	CASSISVNTGELFF
few	NA	TRBJ2-1	TRBV2	14	TGTGCCAGCACCGGGATTCGCGGCGGCAATGAGCAGTTCTTC	CASTGIRGGNEQFF
few	TRBD2	TRBJ2-5	TRBV11-2	14	TGTGCCAGCAGCTTCTTAGCGGGGCTCAAGACCCAGTACTTC	CASSFLAGLKTQYF
NA	NA	TRBJ2-6	TRBV19	13	TGTGCCAGTAGTGTGAGCGGGGCCAACGTCCTGACTTTC	CASSVSGANVLTF
NA	TRBD2	TRBJ2-1	TRBV19	15	TGTGCCAGTAGTATTTCGGCTAGCGGGTACAATGAGCAGTTCTTC	CASSISASGYNEQFF